This TCR beta chain stems from a study of early T cells in non-severe SARS-CoV-2 infection. Study at large: Sequenced bulk RNA came from whole blood that was unsorted, and chains were unpaired.

This clonotype was detected many times. The CDR3 is 19 residues long. V trimming: 3 bases; J trimming: 0 bases; junction bases outside the gene matches: 12. Per the germline V gene, CDR1 is DFQATT and CDR2 is SNEGSKA (reference sequence). From the 5' RACE reads, TCRdb called clonotypes with MiXCR, one entry per CDR3 protein. The table shows roughly 29,000 distinct CDR3 sequences, with around 6.1% occurring only once. This chain connects TRBV20-1 to TRBJ2-3, with 13 positions matching TRBD2. Material: whole blood, obtained at baseline. This sequence originates from an adult who was a healthcare worker with PCR-confirmed SARS-CoV-2 infection or an uninfected control (not recorded which). The CDR3 loop is CSASRLAGGPIASTDTQYF. The CDR3 DNA follows: TGCAGTGCTAGTCGACTAGCGGGAGGCCCTATTGCAAGCACAGATACGCAGTATTTT.